This T cell receptor (beta chain) was documented in a study of blood T cells in healthy people across ages. In the study overall: When template switching was applied, about one barcoded beta molecule was captured per two T cells.

Between the trimmed V and J ends, which lost 2 bases and 6 bases, there was a span of 14 bases. The CDR3 runs 15 residues. Germline CDR1 LNHDA, CDR2 SQIVND (reference sequence). Overall study results and limits: Higher diversity, along with more naive CD4+ cells, distinguished long-lived donors from aged donors. The study could not conclusively compare naive and antigen-experienced cells, given its unsorted PBMCs.

Using a J-beta primer mix together with a sample-barcoded 5' primer, a second PCR was run for about 7 to 12 cycles. TCRdb re-analysed the 5' RACE reads in MiXCR, keeping a single row per CDR3 protein. The sample includes 600,000 to 800,000 distinct CDR3 sequences, 52% of them seen just once. There are a few counts of this clonotype. No antigen is known for it. The sample was blood. V is TRBV19 and J is TRBJ1-5, with D maybe TRBD1 (6 bases). This receptor was obtained from a woman of 80 years or more in good health. The CDR3 coding sequence is TGTGCCAGTAGTATAACAGGGATACCGAGTCAGCCCCAGCATTTT. Translation gives CASSITGIPSQPQHF.